Listed below are T cell receptor beta chains from one sample, sequenced in a study of patients and donors after allogeneic stem cell transplantation. TCRdb reprocessed the RT-PCR reads with MiXCR, giving one entry per CDR3 protein. In the table there are 920,000 or so distinct CDR3 sequences, roughly 18% of which are singletons. Sequenced sample: blood, either unsorted or a sorted T cell fraction (not recorded which). The receptor set was obtained from a human donor who was either an allogeneic HSCT recipient or a stem cell or donor lymphocyte infusion donor (not recorded which). It is not recorded whose cells these are; they may come from a transplant donor. The CDR3 runs from the conserved cysteine through the conserved F or W. Fields, in order: V gene, J gene, D gene, clone size, CDR3 DNA, CDR3 protein. A D gene is named only where the DNA matches it firmly. Rows may omit the clone size; those that give it use once, few, many or a size class.

>TRBV5-1|TRBJ2-7|.|.
TGCGCCAGCGGGCGGGGAGTAATGGACGAGCAGTACTTC
CASGRGVMDEQYF
>TRBV30|TRBJ1-2|.|few
TGTGCCTGGATTGCGGGGGATGGCTACACCTTC
CAWIAGDGYTF
>TRBV7-2|TRBJ2-7|.|.
TGTGCCAGCAGCTTAGCTCGGACAGCCCCCTACGAGCAGTACTTC
CASSLARTAPYEQYF
>TRBV5-1|TRBJ2-3|TRBD1|.
TGCGCCAGCAGCACACCGACAGGGGGTGGTGTAGATACGCAGTATTTT
CASSTPTGGGVDTQYF
>TRBV5-1|TRBJ2-7|TRBD2|few
TGCGCCAGCAGCCGAACCGATAGCGGGAACTACGAGCAGTACTTC
CASSRTDSGNYEQYF
>TRBV27|TRBJ2-7|.|.
TGTGCCAGCAGTTTATCCAGGAGGGGGCAGCAGTACTTC
CASSLSRRGQQYF
>TRBV7-8|TRBJ2-1|.|.
TGTGCCAGCAGCTTCGTGGTGAATGAGCAGTTCTTC
CASSFVVNEQFF
>TRBV5-1|TRBJ1-2|.|.
TGCGCCAGCAGCGGCAGACAGGCCTATGGCTACACCTTC
CASSGRQAYGYTF
>TRBV7-9|TRBJ2-2|TRBD2|few
TGTGCCAGCAGCTTGACTAGCGGGAAAGTCACCGGGGAGCTGTTTTTT
CASSLTSGKVTGELFF
>TRBV6-5|TRBJ2-3|TRBD2|few
TGTGCCAGCAGTTTGGGACTAGCGGGAGGGTCTAGGGATACGCAGTATTTT
CASSLGLAGGSRDTQYF
>TRBV9|TRBJ2-5|TRBD2|few
TGTGCCAGCAGCGTAGCGGGAGGGCCGAGAGAGACCCAGTACTTC
CASSVAGGPRETQYF
>TRBV5-1|TRBJ1-3|.|few
TGCGCCAGCACTGAGGGGAGTCCTGGAAACACCATATATTTT
CASTEGSPGNTIYF
>TRBV6-1|TRBJ2-7|.|few
TGTGCCAGCAGTGAAGACGGACGTCCCTACGAGCAGTACTTC
CASSEDGRPYEQYF
>TRBV7-9|TRBJ2-2|.|few
TGTGCCAGCAGCTTACGTCTACAGAAGGCCACCGGGGAGCTGTTTTTT
CASSLRLQKATGELFF
>TRBV5-1|TRBJ2-3|.|few
TGCGCCAGCAGCTTGGAGGGGGAAACCTGGCTAGATACGCAGTATTTT
CASSLEGETWLDTQYF
>TRBV29-1|TRBJ2-1|TRBD2|.
TGCAGCGTTGATGCGGGAGGGGGGGGTGAGCAGTTCTTC
CSVDAGGGGEQFF
>TRBV7-9|TRBJ2-1|TRBD1|.
TGTGCCAGCAGCTTACTCCAGGGGGCTGGGAATGAGCAGTTCTTC
CASSLLQGAGNEQFF
>TRBV18|TRBJ2-5|.|few
TGTGCCAGCTCAGTCACCGTCCAAGAGACCCAGTACTTC
CASSVTVQETQYF
>TRBV7-2|TRBJ1-1|.|many
TGTGCCAGCAGCCCAGTCGGCACTGAAGCTTTCTTT
CASSPVGTEAFF